Each of the 17 T cell receptor beta chains below was sequenced from the same sample in a study of cytomegalovirus exposure and HLA in healthy donors. Primers for the PCR totalled 60 Vbeta and 13 Jbeta. This table comes from immunoSEQ multiplex PCR, and its TCRdb copy is limited to in-frame clones, with some not included. The profile shows under 150,000 clones, around three quarters of them singletons. Material: PBMCs. The receptors derive from a middle-aged woman in good health and CMV-seropositive.

The chain has TRBV12-1 and TRBJ2-3; the table's D call TRBD2 went unverified against the DNA. TRBV12-1 is a pseudogene locus. This CDR3 is 17 amino acids long. CDR3 loop: CASSFALVGATTDTQYF. In nucleotides, the CDR3 is TGTGCCAGCAGCTTTGCGCTAGTGGGAGCCACCACAGATACGCAGTATTTT.

The chain uses TRBV19 and TRBJ2-3; TRBD2 matches at 9 bases. Germline V gene sequence: CDR1 LNHDA, CDR2 SQIVND (reference sequence). This CDR3 comprises 16 residues. With V trimmed by 3 bases and J by 0 bases, 4 bases remained unmatched. CDR3 protein: CASSIRLAASTDTQYF. For the CDR3, the DNA is TGTGCCAGTAGTATTAGACTAGCGGCGAGCACAGATACGCAGTATTTT.

The chain has TRBV6-1 and TRBJ1-1; the match to TRBD1 covers 9 bases. V was clipped by 8 bases and J by 7 bases; unmatched bases: 11. Looked up from germline, CDR1 is MNHNS and CDR2 is SASEGT. This CDR3 contains 14 residues. CDR3 in amino acids: CASSRRDREFEAFF. The CDR3 region has the DNA TGTGCCAGCTCCCGACGGGACAGGGAGTTTGAAGCTTTCTTT.

The chain is built from TRBV28 and TRBJ2-7; 9 bases are shared with TRBD1. The J segment lost 9 bases and the V segment lost 5 bases, leaving 14 bases of the junction unmatched. Germline CDR1 MDHEN, CDR2 SYDVKM. The CDR3 length is 15 residues. The CDR3 DNA follows: TGTGCCAGCAGTGGGTCCGGGACAGGGATGTCCGGGCAGTACTTC. Protein sequence: CASSGSGTGMSGQYF.

The rearrangement joins TRBV5-1 to TRBJ1-1; 8 bases line up with TRBD1. This CDR3 is built from 13 residues. Germline values: CDR1 SGHRS, CDR2 YFSETQ. J lost 7 bases, V lost 4 bases, and 6 bases had no gene match. Here the CDR3 DNA reads TGCGCCAGCAGCCGGACAGGGTTAGGTGAAGCTTTCTTT. This gives the protein CASSRTGLGEAFF.

The rearrangement joins TRBV28 to TRBJ2-2; 7 bases line up with TRBD2. Germline V gene lookup returns CDR1 MDHEN and CDR2 SYDVKM. The CDR3 is 13 amino acids. Trimming took 8 bases from V and 1 from J; bases not matched to a gene: 1. Here the CDR3 reads CASWEGNTGELFF. In nucleotides, the CDR3 is TGTGCCAGCTGGGAGGGGAACACCGGGGAGCTGTTTTTT.

CDR3: CASSPRGGGGETQYF. The CDR3 DNA reads TGTGCCAGCAGTCCCAGAGGCGGGGGAGGCGAGACCCAGTACTTC. The chain combines TRBV5-4 with TRBJ2-5; 7 bases line up with TRBD2. This CDR3 has 15 residues. After removal of 5 bases from V and 5 bases from J, the junction contained 12 bases not matched to a gene. Per germline, CDR1 SGHNT and CDR2 YYREEE (reference sequence).

In regard to this clone: This sample also contains other DNA sequences that code for the same CDR3. V is TRBV5-1 and J is TRBJ2-5, with D tentatively TRBD2 (5 bases). Looked up from germline, CDR1 is SGHRS and CDR2 is YFSETQ. V was cut by 0 bases and J by 1 base, with 7 bases left in between. The CDR3 runs 14 residues. The CDR3 sequence is CASSLGAVQETQYF. Here the CDR3 DNA reads TGCGCCAGCAGCTTGGGAGCGGTCCAAGAGACCCAGTACTTC.

About this clone: A far larger clone differs by one base, so this is likely a read error. No conserved phenylalanine or tryptophan is present at the end of the CDR3, so a read error is the likely explanation. V is TRBV4-2 and J is TRBJ1-2; 8 nucleotides agree with TRBD1. Germline-derived CDR1 and CDR2 are LGHNA and YNFKEQ. The CDR3 covers 16 residues. V gave up 1 base and J gave up 6 bases; unmatched junction bases: 10. The CDR3 sequence: CASSQVGVQGGDGYTS. CDR3 in DNA: TGTGCCAGCAGCCAAGTGGGGGTACAGGGGGGGGATGGCTACACCTCC.

The chain employs TRBV19 and TRBJ2-7; D perhaps matches TRBD1 (7 bases). This CDR3 spans 14 amino acids. Germline V CDR1 and CDR2: LNHDA, SQIVND (reference sequence). V lost 3 bases and J lost 6, with 15 bases in between. The chain's CDR3 is CASSIQGGWGEQYF. DNA for the CDR3: TGTGCCAGTAGTATCCAGGGGGGATGGGGCGAGCAGTACTTC.

This chain uses TRBV30 with TRBJ1-6, with 10 bases fitting TRBD1. There are 15 residues in the CDR3. Trimming at V came to 0 bases and at J to 10 bases, leaving 6 bases not matched to a gene. Germline CDR1 reads GTSNPN; CDR2 reads SVGIG (reference sequence). The CDR3 coding sequence is TGTGCCTGGAGTGTAACGACAGGGGGCAGGTCACCCCTCCACTTT. Protein sequence: CAWSVTTGGRSPLHF.

Here the CDR3 DNA reads TGTGCCTGGAGTTCCCGAACCCTAGCAGTTCCCTCCGAGCAGTACTTC. This encodes CAWSSRTLAVPSEQYF. The V and J genes are TRBV30 and TRBJ2-7; a weak D match, TRBD2 (5 bases). Germline CDR1 GTSNPN, CDR2 SVGIG (reference sequence). The ends were cut back, 2 bases at V and 6 bases at J, with 23 bases in the middle. The CDR3 is made up of 16 amino acids.

The J gene is TRBJ1-6, the V gene TRBV6-1, with D hard to call. With 2 bases removed from V and 10 bases from J, the gap between germline ends came to 15 bases. This CDR3 region has 15 residues. Per germline, CDR1 MNHNS and CDR2 SASEGT. The CDR3 sequence: CASSESPTGVSPLHF. CDR3 coding DNA: TGTGCCAGCAGTGAATCCCCCACCGGGGTATCACCCCTCCACTTT.

The chain links TRBV6-6 to TRBJ1-3; 10 bases are a match to TRBD1. V shed 5 bases and J 0 bases; nucleotides not matched to a gene: 4. Per germline, CDR1 MNHNY and CDR2 SVGAGI (reference sequence). CDR3 length: 16 amino acids. The CDR3 loop is CASSTRQGASGNTIYF. The CDR3 region has the DNA TGTGCCAGCAGTACAAGACAGGGGGCCTCTGGAAACACCATATATTTT.

J is TRBJ2-5 and V is TRBV13; TRBD1 is a possible D gene (6 bases). Germline V CDR1 and CDR2: PRHDT, FYEKMQ (reference sequence). The CDR3 spans 12 residues. The germline V and J ends were trimmed by 4 bases and 5 bases, with 8 bases remaining between them. The CDR3 DNA reads TGTGCCAGCAGCTACAGGGTTGAGACCCAGTACTTC. Translation: CASSYRVETQYF.

The chain links TRBV7-2 to TRBJ2-3; 7 nucleotides line up with TRBD2. From germline, CDR1 is SGHTA and CDR2 FQGNSA. The CDR3 contains 13 residues. J was trimmed by 6 bases and V by 5 bases; bases with no gene match: 5. The CDR3 region is CASSTLGGDTQYF. The CDR3 DNA reads as TGTGCCAGCAGCACCTTGGGGGGGGATACGCAGTATTTT.

This clone was seen only a few times. The same CDR3 can be traced to other DNA sequences in this sample. The chain uses TRBV5-1 and TRBJ2-3, with 8 positions matching TRBD2. This CDR3 has 16 amino acids. CDR1 SGHRS and CDR2 YFSETQ come from the germline V gene. V shed 0 bases, J shed 0 bases, and the junction held 3 bases outside the gene matches. DNA for the CDR3: TGCGCCAGCAGCTTGGGTGCTAGCGGGAGCACAGATACGCAGTATTTT. Its translation is CASSLGASGSTDTQYF.